The 5 T cell receptor beta chains presented below share a single source sample, sequenced in a study of long-term antiretroviral therapy in people with HIV. It was version v3.0 of the immunoSEQ assay that was run at survey level. Produced via immunoSEQ multiplex PCR; TCRdb's table is partial and in-frame only. Among about 43,000 clones listed, approximately 86% were seen once. The sequencing here drew on unsorted PBMCs, taken 0.1 years before starting antiretroviral therapy. These receptors were taken from a woman in her forties or fifties with HIV.

The chain couples TRBV19 to TRBJ2-7; D could derive from TRBD1 or TRBD2 (5 bases each). V lost 9 bases and J 6 bases, leaving 24 bases between the germline ends. The CDR3 loop spans 15 amino acids. From germline, CDR1 is LNHDA and CDR2 SQIVND (reference sequence). The CDR3 loop reads CASKASGPLRGEQYF. In DNA form, the CDR3 reads TGTGCCAGCAAAGCCTCGGGGCCCCTGAGAGGCGAGCAGTACTTC.

The chain employs TRBV6-4 and TRBJ1-1; D possibly corresponds to TRBD1 (5 bases). The V end lost 6 bases, the J end lost 6 bases, and 29 bases lay between the germline ends. Per germline, CDR1 MRHNA and CDR2 SNTAGT. This CDR3 region has 18 residues. The CDR3 nucleotides read TGTGCCAGCAGCTCCAGAGGGGCCAGGGAGGGATTCGGCGCTGAAGCTTTCTTT. It encodes CASSSRGAREGFGAEAFF.

This rearrangement joins TRBV5-4 to TRBJ2-4, with 10 bases identical to TRBD1. The junction had 3 bases not matched to a gene; V was cut back by 4 bases and J by 5 bases. The CDR3 totals 14 residues. The germline CDR1 and CDR2 sequences are SGHNT and YYREEE (reference sequence). The CDR3 DNA sequence: TGTGCCAGCAGCCCTGACAGGGGGCAAAACATTCAGTACTTC. Amino acids: CASSPDRGQNIQYF.

This clone has a handful of counts. The J gene is TRBJ2-1, the V gene TRBV27; 7 nucleotides match TRBD1. The trim removed 9 bases at V and 8 bases at J, leaving 10 bases unmatched. The CDR3 has 13 residues. In germline, CDR1 is MNHEY, CDR2 SMNVEV (reference sequence). For the CDR3, the DNA is TGTGCCAGTTGTAGGGGGCCAAAGGATGAGCAGTTCTTC. This translates into CASCRGPKDEQFF.

This clone was seen a few times. The CDR3 DNA follows: TGTGCCAGCAGTGAACTTGGGAACTATGGCTACACCTTC. Protein: CASSELGNYGYTF. The J gene is TRBJ1-2, the V gene TRBV2, with D uncertain. CDR3 length: 13 residues. Trimming cost V 2 bases and J 2 bases, with 6 bases left between them. Germline values: CDR1 SNHLY, CDR2 FYNNEI.